The 17 T cell receptor beta chains presented below share a single source sample, sequenced in a study of early T cells in non-severe SARS-CoV-2 infection (dated by TCRdb to the early 2020s). The protocol used for the library was 5' RACE. Sequencing relied on a NextSeq 500. The public reads were run again by TCRdb, first through fastp at Q25 and then through MiXCR, and only productive beta chains were kept. Here each entry gathers all rows of one CDR3 protein and keeps the most common genes and DNA. The sample yields roughly 92,000 distinct CDR3 sequences; more than 10% were counted once. The ten largest clonotypes hold 4.4% of the sample. Sequenced here: whole blood, sampled at baseline. These receptors were obtained from an adult who was a healthcare worker with PCR-confirmed SARS-CoV-2 infection or an uninfected control (not recorded which).

This clonotype turned up a few times. The chain employs TRBV3-1 and TRBJ2-3; 10 positions agree with TRBD2. The CDR3 consists of 15 residues. Per germline, CDR1 LGHDT and CDR2 YNNKEL (reference sequence). With V trimmed by 7 bases and J by 5 bases, 9 bases remained unmatched. The chain's CDR3 is CASTEAGGPRDTQYF. The DNA of the CDR3 is TGTGCCAGCACCGAAGCGGGGGGGCCTAGAGATACGCAGTATTTT.

This clonotype was seen repeatedly, ten times or more. The chain combines TRBV6-5 with TRBJ2-3, with D possibly being TRBD1 (5 bases). Germline V lookup: CDR1 MNHEY, CDR2 SVGAGI. The ends were cut back, 8 bases at V and 6 bases at J, with 9 bases in the middle. The CDR3 covers 11 residues. The CDR3 here is CASSKGDTQYF. Written as DNA, the CDR3 is TGTGCCAGCTCGAAGGGGGATACGCAGTATTTT.

J is TRBJ1-1 and V is TRBV5-1; D unresolved. The V end lost 0 bases, the J end lost 0 bases, and 18 bases lay between the germline ends. The V gene's germline CDR1 is SGHRS and CDR2 YFSETQ. The CDR3 contains 18 residues. CDR3 residues: CASSLVPGAFRMNTEAFF. The DNA of the CDR3 is TGCGCCAGCAGCTTGGTTCCAGGTGCGTTTCGGATGAACACTGAAGCTTTCTTT. The full variable domain, rest sourced from reference TRBV5-1 and TRBJ1-1, is KAGVTQTPRYLIKTRGQQVTLSCSPISGHRSVSWYQQTPGQGLQFLFEYFSETQRNKGNFPGRFSGRQFSNSRSEMNVSTLELGDSALYLCASSLVPGAFRMNTEAFFGQGTRLTVV.

The V gene is TRBV7-9, the J gene TRBJ2-3; tentative D call: TRBD1 (5 bases). V dropped 4 bases and J dropped 1 base, with 15 bases sitting between them. CDR3 length: 16 residues. Germline CDR1 reads SEHNR; CDR2 reads FQNEAQ (reference sequence). The CDR3, as DNA: TGTGCCAGCAGCTCTATATCCATGGGGCGCACAGATACGCAGTATTTT. Translating it yields CASSSISMGRTDTQYF.

This clonotype has more than one count but fewer than ten. The chain combines TRBV7-9 with TRBJ2-5, with D possibly matching TRBD1 (6 bases). The CDR3 loop spans 14 amino acids. CDR1 and CDR2 (germline): SEHNR, FQNEAQ (reference sequence). V was pared by 1 base and J by 3 bases, with 9 bases between. The CDR3 nucleotides read TGTGCCAGCAGCTTAGGCACAGGGAAAGAGACCCAGTACTTC. Protein: CASSLGTGKETQYF.

This clonotype has a count of ten or more. DNA of the CDR3: TGTGCCAGCACCAGGACTAGCGGGAGTGGGGAGCAGTACTTC. It encodes CASTRTSGSGEQYF. V and J are TRBV2 and TRBJ2-7; 13 positions agree with TRBD2. CDR1 is SNHLY and CDR2 is FYNNEI in the germline V gene. Trimming took 7 bases from V and 7 from J; bases not matched to a gene: 7. The CDR3 length is 14 residues. Filled out from reference TRBV2 and TRBJ2-7, the complete variable domain reads EPEVTQTPSHQVTQMGQEVILRCVPISNHLYFYWYRQILGQKVEFLVSFYNNEISEKSEIFDDQFSVERPDGSNFTLKIRSTKLEDSAMYFCASTRTSGSGEQYFGPGTRLTVT.

This clonotype has at least ten counts. This chain connects TRBV7-8 to TRBJ2-7; 11 bases match TRBD2. The germline gives CDR1 SGHVS, CDR2 FQNEAQ. This CDR3 has 15 residues. After removal of 6 bases from V and 0 bases from J, the junction contained 4 bases not matched to a gene. The CDR3 bases are TGTGCCAGCAGTGGACTAGCGGGCCGCTCCTACGAGCAGTACTTC. The encoded protein is CASSGLAGRSYEQYF.

CDR3 coding DNA: TGTGCCAGCAGCATCACAGCGGGAGCGGGCACCGGGGAGCTGTTTTTT. Its translation is CASSITAGAGTGELFF. The chain carries TRBV6-4 and TRBJ2-2; 8 bases align to TRBD2. The CDR3 totals 16 residues. Trimming removed 6 bases from V and 4 bases from J; junction bases left unmatched: 10. Germline CDR1 reads MRHNA; CDR2 reads SNTAGT.

This rearrangement joins TRBV5-1 to TRBJ2-7, with D uncertain. Germline V gives CDR1 SGHRS, CDR2 YFSETQ. The CDR3 extends over 14 amino acids. Between the trimmed V and J ends, which lost 0 bases and 0 bases, there was a span of 7 bases. Here the CDR3 reads CASSLAYSSYEQYF. The CDR3 nucleotides are TGCGCCAGCAGCTTGGCCTACAGCTCCTACGAGCAGTACTTC.

This clonotype was detected a few times. The chain carries TRBV5-1 and TRBJ1-5; TRBD1 is a possible D gene (5 bases). Germline loops: CDR1 SGHRS, CDR2 YFSETQ. This CDR3 comprises 15 residues. The V gene lost 0 bases and the J gene lost 4 bases, with 11 bases spanning the gap. The CDR3 here is CASSLAGGPNQPQHF. As DNA, the CDR3 is TGCGCCAGCAGCTTGGCCGGGGGACCTAATCAGCCCCAGCATTTT.

This chain links TRBV10-2 with TRBJ1-1; D uncertain. This CDR3 is built from 13 residues. The germline V gene encodes CDR1 WSHSY and CDR2 SAAADI. V lost 3 bases and J lost 1, with 6 bases in between. The CDR3 here is CASSDDGNTEAFF. The CDR3 coding sequence is TGCGCCAGCAGTGATGACGGGAACACTGAAGCTTTCTTT.

This clonotype turned up a few times. This chain links TRBV5-6 with TRBJ2-2; D remains unclear. V lost 1 base to trimming and J lost 4 bases, with 8 bases between them. The CDR3 extends over 14 amino acids. CDR1 and CDR2 from the germline V gene are SGHDT and YYEEEE. CDR3 DNA: TGTGCCAGCAGCTTGCTCCCTTCCACCGGGGAGCTGTTTTTT. This translates into CASSLLPSTGELFF.

V and J are TRBV18 and TRBJ2-1; perhaps TRBD1 as D (5 bases). Trimming removed 4 bases from V and 7 bases from J, with 11 bases in between. CDR3 size: 13 residues. Germline lookup yields CDR1 KGHSH and CDR2 LQKENI. The CDR3 sequence: CASSLQGKNEQFF. CDR3 bases: TGTGCCAGCTCACTTCAGGGTAAGAATGAGCAGTTCTTC.

The chain combines TRBV5-1 with TRBJ2-2; D perhaps matches TRBD2 (5 bases). V shed 0 bases and J shed 4 bases, with 13 bases lying between them. Germline V gene data show CDR1 as SGHRS and CDR2 as YFSETQ. CDR3 length equals 16 residues. CDR3 coding DNA: TGCGCCAGCAGCTTGGTAGCGCCAGCAGGCACCGGGGAGCTGTTTTTT. It specifies CASSLVAPAGTGELFF.

This clonotype was picked up a small number of times. The chain couples TRBV12-3 or TRBV12-4 to TRBJ1-4, with 9 bases lining up with TRBD1. CDR3 length equals 19 residues. The trim removed 3 bases at V and 0 bases at J, leaving 11 bases unmatched. The chain's CDR3 is CASSLGGTGKFTTNEKLFF. The CDR3 nucleotides are TGTGCCAGCAGTTTGGGGGGGACAGGGAAATTTACAACTAATGAAAAACTGTTTTTT.

This clonotype appeared a few times. The chain is built from TRBV10-3 and TRBJ2-3, with 7 bases aligning to TRBD2. Germline loops: CDR1 ENHRY, CDR2 SYGVKD. CDR3 length: 12 amino acids. Germline trimming cut 8 bases from V and 2 bases from J; bases unmatched to any gene: 1. CDR3 DNA sequence: TGTGCCATCGGGAGGGCCACAGATACGCAGTATTTT. Encoded protein: CAIGRATDTQYF.

Ten or more counts support this clonotype. The chain is built from TRBV6-6 and TRBJ1-6; D uncertain. With 6 bases removed from V and 4 bases from J, the gap between germline ends came to 10 bases. This CDR3 has 14 amino acids. CDR1 is MNHNY, CDR2 SVGAGI, per germline (reference sequence). CDR3: CASRSGPYNSPLHF. As DNA, the CDR3 is TGTGCCAGCAGGAGCGGTCCTTATAATTCACCCCTCCACTTT.